These T cell receptor beta chains were read from a single sample in a study of T cell responses to AZD1222 COVID-19 vaccine. Method: immunoSEQ multiplex PCR; TCRdb's copy keeps in-frame clones and lacks some. The repertoire consists of 200,000 or so clones, with 90% to 95% occurring once and the leading ten covering less than 1.2%. The sequences come from peripheral blood, collected on day 0 of MenACWY control vaccination. These receptors were collected from an adult in good health. Both conserved end residues are part of each CDR3. The D gene is left open where the match is weak. The listing skips clone size in some rows; elsewhere it reads once, few, many or a size class.

>TRBD1|TRBJ2-5|TRBV3-1/TRBV3-2|few
CASSRDRDAQETQYF
TGTGCCAGCAGCCGGGACAGGGACGCGCAAGAGACCCAGTACTTC
>.|TRBJ1-1|TRBV6-6|once
CASSYVQGKVAEAFF
TGTGCCAGCAGTTACGTTCAGGGGAAGGTTGCTGAAGCTTTCTTT
>TRBD1|TRBJ2-1|TRBV30|once
CAWSGTGTNEQFF
TGTGCCTGGAGCGGGACAGGGACCAATGAGCAGTTCTTC
>.|TRBJ1-1|TRBV19|.
CASSIMGGNTEAFF
TGTGCCAGTAGTATTATGGGGGGCAACACTGAAGCTTTCTTT
>.|TRBJ1-5|TRBV7-9|few
CASSRMNQPQHF
TGTGCCAGCAGCCGGATGAATCAGCCCCAGCATTTT
>TRBD2|TRBJ2-3|TRBV5-8|.
CASTIRTGGGTDTQYF
TGTGCCAGCACCATCCGCACGGGGGGAGGTACAGATACGCAGTATTTT
>.|TRBJ1-2|TRBV23-1|.
CASSHHALRRGYTF
TGCGCCAGCAGTCATCACGCCCTGAGGCGTGGCTACACCTTC
>.|TRBJ1-1|TRBV4-3|.
CASSQDHGNTEAFF
TGCGCCAGCAGCCAAGACCATGGGAACACTGAAGCTTTCTTT
>.|TRBJ1-2|TRBV30|.
CAWSRGTANYGYTF
TGTGCCTGGAGTAGAGGGACGGCGAACTATGGCTACACCTTC
>.|TRBJ1-2|TRBV18|.
CASSPPGNYGYTF
TGTGCCAGCTCACCACCGGGAAACTATGGCTACACCTTC
>.|TRBJ1-1|TRBV19|.
CASMALWYREAFF
TGTGCCAGTATGGCCCTCTGGTACAGAGAAGCTTTCTTT
>TRBD1|TRBJ2-5|TRBV29-1|.
CSVAQGVGLETQYF
TGCAGCGTCGCCCAGGGGGTAGGACTAGAGACCCAGTACTTC
>.|TRBJ1-6|TRBV15|.
CATSRDQGGGSPLHF
TGTGCCACCAGCAGAGATCAGGGAGGAGGATCACCCCTCCACTTT
>TRBD2|TRBJ2-1|TRBV5-4|.
CASSSGGSYNEQFF
TGTGCCAGCAGCTCGGGGGGCTCCTACAATGAGCAGTTCTTC
>.|TRBJ1-3|TRBV7-2|.
CASSSSQGPGNTIYF
TGTGCCAGCAGCTCCTCACAGGGTCCTGGAAACACCATATATTTT
>TRBD1|TRBJ1-1|TRBV28|.
CASSLTTGVTEAFF
TGTGCCAGCAGTTTAACAACAGGGGTCACTGAAGCTTTCTTT
>TRBD1|TRBJ2-3|TRBV5-1|.
CASSRGQGTDTQYF
TGCGCCAGCAGCAGGGGACAGGGTACAGATACGCAGTATTTT
>TRBD1|TRBJ1-4|TRBV5-1|.
CASSLGTGLNEKLFF
TGCGCCAGCAGCTTGGGGACAGGGCTCAATGAAAAACTGTTTTTT
>.|TRBJ1-1|TRBV5-8|.
CASTVIRTSAFF
TGTGCCAGCACCGTGATAAGGACGTCAGCTTTCTTT
>TRBD2|TRBJ2-3|TRBV6-5|.
CASSPTAGGQDTQYF
TGTGCCAGCAGTCCTACAGCGGGGGGCCAAGATACGCAGTATTTT
>.|TRBJ1-5|TRBV18|.
CASSDDRFKAQHF
TGTGCCAGCTCAGACGACAGGTTCAAGGCCCAGCATTTT
>.|TRBJ1-5|TRBV5-4|once
CASSRGDQPQHF
TGTGCCAGCAGCCGGGGTGACCAGCCCCAGCATTTT
>.|TRBJ1-6|TRBV4-2|few
CASSQEGRNSPLHF
TGTGCCAGCAGCCAAGAGGGCCGGAATTCACCCCTCCACTTT
>.|TRBJ2-6|TRBV2|once
CASSEARTSDSGANVLTF
TGTGCCAGCAGTGAAGCCAGGACGTCAGACTCTGGGGCCAACGTCCTGACTTTC
>.|TRBJ1-2|TRBV5-8|.
CASSLADSRRGRGYTF
TGTGCCAGCAGCTTGGCGGACAGCCGTCGGGGGAGGGGCTACACCTTC
>TRBD2|TRBJ2-1|TRBV7-9|.
CASAPWKSGGATEQFF
TGTGCCAGCGCCCCATGGAAGAGCGGGGGGGCGACTGAGCAGTTCTTC